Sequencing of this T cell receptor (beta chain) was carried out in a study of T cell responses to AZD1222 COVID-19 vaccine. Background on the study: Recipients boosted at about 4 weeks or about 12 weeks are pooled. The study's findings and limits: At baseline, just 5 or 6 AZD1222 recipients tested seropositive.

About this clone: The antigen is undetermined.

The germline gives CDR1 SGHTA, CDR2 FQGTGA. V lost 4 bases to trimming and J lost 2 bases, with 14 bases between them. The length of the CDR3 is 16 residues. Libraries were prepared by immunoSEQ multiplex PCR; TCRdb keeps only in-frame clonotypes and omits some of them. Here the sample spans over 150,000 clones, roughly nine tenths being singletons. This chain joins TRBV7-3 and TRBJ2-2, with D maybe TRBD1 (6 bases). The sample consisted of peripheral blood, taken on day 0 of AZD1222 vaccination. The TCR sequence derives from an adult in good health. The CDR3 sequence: CASSWDIPTNTGELFF. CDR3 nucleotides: TGTGCCAGCAGCTGGGACATACCGACTAACACCGGGGAGCTGTTTTTT.